This is a list of T cell receptor beta chains from one sample in a study of shared T cell receptors in the human thymus. This table comes from immunoSEQ multiplex PCR, and its TCRdb copy is limited to in-frame clones, with some not included. The sample lists hundreds of thousands of clones, around 87% occurring once. The same data also contributed to another study, on human thymus T cells.

Sequenced input: thymocytes. Receptor source: a boy less than two years old with a congenital heart defect. Both conserved end residues are part of each CDR3. A D gene is named only where the DNA matches it firmly. Some rows mark clone size as missing; the rest say once, few, many or name a class of expanded clone.

v_call	j_call	clone_size	d_call	cdr3_nt	cdr3_aa
TRBV7-9	TRBJ2-7	-	-	TGTGCCAGCAGCTTTTATAACGAGCAGTACTTC	CASSFYNEQYF
TRBV7-9	TRBJ1-4	-	-	TGTGCCAGCAGCTTAATCACAGCCGAAAAACTGTTTTTT	CASSLITAEKLFF
TRBV5-4	TRBJ2-7	few	TRBD1	TGTGCCAGCAGGCAGGCCGGGACAGGGAAAAACGAGCAGTACTTC	CASRQAGTGKNEQYF
TRBV29-1	TRBJ2-3	-	-	TGCAGCGTTGATCTAGGTTTCGAAGCAGATACGCAGTATTTT	CSVDLGFEADTQYF
TRBV7-9	TRBJ2-2	-	-	TGTGCCAGCAGCTTAGAGGGACAGAACACCGGGGAGCTGTTTTTT	CASSLEGQNTGELFF
TRBV7-2	TRBJ1-3	-	TRBD1	TGTGCCAGCAGCCTACGACAGGGCAACTCTGGAAACACCATATATTTT	CASSLRQGNSGNTIYF
TRBV28	TRBJ2-5	-	TRBD2	TGTGCCAGCAGTTCGCGGGAGGCCGGGGGGGAGACCCAGTACTTC	CASSSREAGGETQYF
TRBV10-3	TRBJ1-2	-	TRBD1	TGTGCCACCTTGGGGACAGCTCGCTATGGCTACACCTTC	CATLGTARYGYTF
TRBV19	TRBJ2-6	-	-	TGTGCCAGTAGCCCCGGAGGCCTGATGGGGGCCAACGTCCTGACTTTC	CASSPGGLMGANVLTF
TRBV2	TRBJ1-1	-	-	TGTGCCAGCGAACAGGGAGACACTGAAGCTTTCTTT	CASEQGDTEAFF
TRBV7-8	TRBJ1-2	once	TRBD1	TGTGCCAGCAGCAAAACCGGGACAGGGTTCTATGGCTACACCTTC	CASSKTGTGFYGYTF
TRBV5-4	TRBJ2-3	once	TRBD1	TGTGCCAGCAGCTCGCCGGGACAGGGGACAGATACGCAGTATTTT	CASSSPGQGTDTQYF
TRBV12-5	TRBJ1-4	-	-	TGTGCTAGTGGTTTGTACGCGGAACCATGGCGGAATAATGAAAAACTGTTTTTT	CASGLYAEPWRNNEKLFF
TRBV9	TRBJ2-7	-	-	TGTGCCAGCAGTTTATTAGCGGACTCCTACGAGCAGTACTTC	CASSLLADSYEQYF
TRBV2	TRBJ2-7	once	-	TGTGCCAGCAGCCGCCGGGTGATCTACGAGCAGTACTTC	CASSRRVIYEQYF
TRBV6-4	TRBJ2-1	-	-	TGTGCCAGCAGTGACTCCCCGGTCGGGAGCTCCTACAATGAGCAGTTCTTC	CASSDSPVGSSYNEQFF
TRBV14	TRBJ2-5	-	TRBD2	TGTGCCAGCAGCCCCCCAGCGGGAGAGGAAGAGACCCAGTACTTC	CASSPPAGEEETQYF
TRBV19	TRBJ1-1	-	TRBD1	TGTGCCAGTCGGGGGACAGAAAGTTTGAACACTGAAGCTTTCTTT	CASRGTESLNTEAFF
TRBV7-9	TRBJ2-1	-	-	TGTGCCAGCAGCTTAACCCCGGGGGGCATTCACAATGAGCAGTTCTTC	CASSLTPGGIHNEQFF
TRBV12-5	TRBJ2-5	-	TRBD2	TGTGCTAGCCGACCCGGGGGGGAAGAGACCCAGTACTTC	CASRPGGEETQYF
TRBV15	TRBJ1-2	-	-	TGTGCCACCAGAAACCCTGAGAGGGTGGAGGGCTACACCTTC	CATRNPERVEGYTF
TRBV5-4	TRBJ2-5	-	TRBD1	TGTGCCAGCAGCTTACAGGGGTCCCAAGAGACCCAGTACTTC	CASSLQGSQETQYF
TRBV2	TRBJ2-7	-	TRBD1	TGTGCCAGCAGCGACCATCAGGGGGCACACTACGAGCAGTACTTC	CASSDHQGAHYEQYF
TRBV11-2	TRBJ1-5	-	-	TGTGCCAGCAGCAGGGGGAACCAGCCCCAGCATTTT	CASSRGNQPQHF
TRBV6-1	TRBJ2-7	-	-	TGTGCCAGCAGTGAAGCTGTTTTCGAGGCAGGGAAGATCTACGAGCAGTACTTC	CASSEAVFEAGKIYEQYF
TRBV14	TRBJ1-1	-	-	TGTGCCAGCAGCGTTGACAGAACTTTAATGAACACTGAAGCTTTCTTT	CASSVDRTLMNTEAFF
TRBV4-3	TRBJ1-3	-	-	TGCGCCAGCAGCCAAGCTAAAATGGGAGTCTCTGGAAACACCATATATTTT	CASSQAKMGVSGNTIYF
TRBV11-2	TRBJ2-7	once	-	TGTGCCAGCAGCCACACAAGGACTACTGTCTCCTACGAGCAGTACTTC	CASSHTRTTVSYEQYF
TRBV25-1	TRBJ2-7	few	TRBD2	TGTGCCAGCAGTGAGTTTAGCGGGGGGCTAAAGAGCTCCTACGAGCAGTACTTC	CASSEFSGGLKSSYEQYF
TRBV11-2	TRBJ1-2	-	TRBD1	TGTGCCAGCAGCTTAGATTATCCAGGGGGCGAGGGTGGCTACACCTTC	CASSLDYPGGEGGYTF
TRBV2	TRBJ1-1	-	TRBD1	TGTGCCAGCAGTGATGAGGGGACAGGGGCGATGACTGAAGCTTTCTTT	CASSDEGTGAMTEAFF
TRBV28	TRBJ2-4	-	-	TGTGCCAGCAGTACAGGGAATATAGCCAAAAACATTCAGTACTTC	CASSTGNIAKNIQYF
TRBV6-4	TRBJ2-3	-	-	TGTGCCAGCAGTGACTCGGGTCTAGCGCAAGATACGCAGTATTTT	CASSDSGLAQDTQYF
TRBV28	TRBJ1-1	-	-	TGTGCCAGCAGTTATACAGCCAACACTGAAGCTTTCTTT	CASSYTANTEAFF
TRBV27	TRBJ1-2	-	-	TGTGCCAGCAGTTCCAGGGCCCATTCAAACTATGGCTACACCTTC	CASSSRAHSNYGYTF
TRBV7-9	TRBJ2-1	-	-	TGTGCCAGCAGCTTCCGGGGCTACAATGAGCAGTTCTTC	CASSFRGYNEQFF
TRBV4-1	TRBJ2-5	-	TRBD2	TGCGCCAGCAGCCAAGACTCCACACTTGCTAGCGGGGGTCAAGAGACCCAGTACTTC	CASSQDSTLASGGQETQYF
TRBV14	TRBJ2-1	few	TRBD2	TGTGCCAGCAGCCCTGGGACTAACAATGAGCAGTTCTTC	CASSPGTNNEQFF
TRBV2	TRBJ2-7	-	TRBD1	TGTGCCAGCAACAGGGGGGTCTCCTGGGGCGAGCAGTACTTC	CASNRGVSWGEQYF
TRBV4-2	TRBJ1-6	-	TRBD1	TGTGCCAGCAGCCATCGACAGGGGGCCGGGGACTCACCCCTCCACTTT	CASSHRQGAGDSPLHF
TRBV7-2	TRBJ2-1	-	TRBD2	TGTGCCAGCAGCTCCCCTAGCGGGAGTCCCTACAATGAGCAGTTCTTC	CASSSPSGSPYNEQFF